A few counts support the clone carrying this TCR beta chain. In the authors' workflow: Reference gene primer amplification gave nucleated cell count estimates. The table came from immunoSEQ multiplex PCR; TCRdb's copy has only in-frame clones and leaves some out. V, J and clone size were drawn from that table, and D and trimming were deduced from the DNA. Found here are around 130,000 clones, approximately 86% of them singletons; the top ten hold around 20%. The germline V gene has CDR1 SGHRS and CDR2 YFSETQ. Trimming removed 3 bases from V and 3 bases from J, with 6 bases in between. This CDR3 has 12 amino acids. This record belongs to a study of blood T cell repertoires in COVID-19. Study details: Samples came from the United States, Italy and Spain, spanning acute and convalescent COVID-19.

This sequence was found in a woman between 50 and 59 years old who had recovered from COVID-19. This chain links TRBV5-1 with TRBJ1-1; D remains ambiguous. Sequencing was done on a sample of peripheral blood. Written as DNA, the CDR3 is TGCGCCAGCAGCTCTCAGGACACTGAAGCTTTCTTT. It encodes CASSSQDTEAFF.